The 14 T cell receptor beta chains presented below share a single source sample, sequenced in a study of cytomegalovirus exposure and HLA in healthy donors. Researchers ran the PCR with 60 Vbeta and 13 Jbeta primers. The data were produced by immunoSEQ multiplex PCR, yet TCRdb's version contains in-frame clones alone and is incomplete. The table has under 75,000 clones, 75% to 90% seen once. What was sequenced was PBMCs. These receptors were taken from a woman in her thirties in good health and CMV-seronegative.

There are a few counts of this clone. The rearrangement links TRBV7-2 to TRBJ2-6, with TRBD1 as a possible D gene (5 bases). The V gene's germline CDR1 is SGHTA and CDR2 FQGNSA. V gave up 2 bases and J gave up 0 bases, with 8 bases separating them. The CDR3 is 16 amino acids. CDR3: CASSLTGDSGANVLTF. The CDR3 region has the DNA TGTGCCAGCAGCTTAACAGGAGACTCTGGGGCCAACGTCCTGACTTTC.

The rearrangement joins TRBV28 to TRBJ1-5; 8 bases are a match to TRBD1. Trimming cost V 6 bases and J 0 bases; bases outside gene matches: 16. There are 19 residues in the CDR3. Germline CDR1 is MDHEN and CDR2 is SYDVKM. CDR3 in amino acids: CASRIGATDRENSNQPQHF. The CDR3 nucleotides are TGTGCCAGCAGGATCGGAGCCACGGACAGGGAAAATAGCAATCAGCCCCAGCATTTT.

This clone was detected once. V gene TRBV11-3 combines with J gene TRBJ2-7; tentative D call: TRBD2 (5 bases). This CDR3 is 15 amino acids long. Per the germline V gene, CDR1 is SGHNT and CDR2 is YENEEA. Trimming stripped 2 bases from V and 3 bases from J, with 14 bases between. The CDR3 DNA reads TGTGCCAGCAGCTTAAACAGTGGGGAGATCTACGAGCAGTACTTC. Amino acids: CASSLNSGEIYEQYF.

The V and J genes are TRBV2 and TRBJ1-6; TRBD1 matches 7 bases. Germline V lookup: CDR1 SNHLY, CDR2 FYNNEI. The CDR3 runs to 13 residues. Losses at the gene ends were 4 bases for V and 6 bases for J; bases not matched to a gene: 0. The CDR3 sequence is CASSGQGNSPLHF. In DNA form, the CDR3 reads TGTGCCAGCAGTGGACAGGGTAATTCACCCCTCCACTTT.

This clone occurred a few times. The rearrangement joins TRBV2 to TRBJ1-4, with TRBD1 as a possible D gene (5 bases). V was cut by 10 bases and J by 5 bases, with 14 bases left in between. The CDR3 runs 13 residues. The germline V gene encodes CDR1 SNHLY and CDR2 FYNNEI. The CDR3 DNA sequence: TGTGCCACCAGCCAGGGATTGAATGAAAAACTGTTTTTT. This translates into CATSQGLNEKLFF. The full variable domain, with the rest looked up from reference TRBV2 and TRBJ1-4, is EPEVTQTPSHQVTQMGQEVILRCVPISNHLYFYWYRQILGQKVEFLVSFYNNEISEKSEIFDDQFSVERPDGSNFTLKIRSTKLEDSAMYFCATSQGLNEKLFFGSGTQLSVL.

The chain uses TRBV4-1 and TRBJ2-3; D is undetermined. Germline loops: CDR1 MGHRA, CDR2 YSYEKL. Trimming pared 0 bases from V and 0 bases from J, leaving 10 bases between. This CDR3 spans 16 amino acids. In DNA form, the CDR3 reads TGCGCCAGCAGCCAAGATCGGCAGGCAAGCACAGATACGCAGTATTTT. It is translated as CASSQDRQASTDTQYF.

This chain joins TRBV9 and TRBJ2-3, with 8 bases identical to TRBD2. The CDR3 spans 15 residues. The J segment lost 5 bases and the V segment lost 0 bases, leaving 5 bases of the junction unmatched. CDR1 and CDR2 from the germline V gene are SGDLS and YYNGEE. CDR3 bases: TGTGCCAGCAGCGTAGCGGGAGGGCCGGGAGATACGCAGTATTTT. Its translation is CASSVAGGPGDTQYF.

The DNA for the CDR3 is TGTGCCAGCAGCCGTGGGACAGGGAACACTGAAGCTTTCTTT. This codes for CASSRGTGNTEAFF. This sequence joins TRBV11-2 and TRBJ1-1, with TRBD1 identical over 8 bases. V shed 5 bases, J shed 1 base, and the junction held 3 bases outside the gene matches. This CDR3 spans 14 amino acids. Germline-derived CDR1 and CDR2 are SGHAT and FQNNGV.

This rearrangement joins TRBV6-1 to TRBJ2-7; 8 bases match TRBD2. The V segment lost 1 base and the J segment 2 bases; nucleotides outside the gene matches: 7. CDR1 and CDR2 from the germline V gene are MNHNS and SASEGT. The length of the CDR3 is 16 residues. CDR3 sequence (DNA): TGTGCCAGCAGTGAAGTCGGGCTAGCGGGCCCCTACGAGCAGTACTTC. Residues: CASSEVGLAGPYEQYF.

The chain recombines TRBV6-1 with TRBJ2-7, with 11 positions matching TRBD1. V gave up 4 bases and J gave up 2 bases; unmatched junction bases: 4. This CDR3 region has 15 residues. The germline V gene has CDR1 MNHNS and CDR2 SASEGT. The CDR3 here is CASSGTGQGAYEQYF. The CDR3 nucleotides read TGTGCCAGCAGTGGTACGGGACAGGGGGCCTACGAGCAGTACTTC.

The chain links TRBV30 to TRBJ1-2; TRBD1 matches at 7 bases. Trimming at V came to 4 bases and at J to 3 bases, leaving 5 bases not matched to a gene. The CDR3 is made up of 13 amino acids. Germline loops: CDR1 GTSNPN, CDR2 SVGIG (reference sequence). CDR3 residues: CAWTPGTDYGYTF. The CDR3 DNA is TGTGCCTGGACCCCCGGGACAGACTATGGCTACACCTTC.

The V gene is TRBV7-2, the J gene TRBJ2-3, with D possibly matching TRBD1 (6 bases). Germline CDR1 and CDR2: SGHTA and FQGNSA. V lost 5 bases and J lost 2, with 17 bases in between. The CDR3 extends over 16 amino acids. CDR3 DNA sequence: TGTGCCAGCAGCCCCTGGGGGCGGAGCCTCACAGATACGCAGTATTTT. Encoded protein: CASSPWGRSLTDTQYF.

The rearrangement joins TRBV6-5 to TRBJ1-2; 8 nucleotides agree with TRBD1. Germline values: CDR1 MNHEY, CDR2 SVGAGI. The ends lost 6 bases at V and 1 base at J; junction bases unmatched: 7. The CDR3 is 15 amino acids. This CDR3 reads CASSPGTGVNYGYTF. The CDR3, as DNA: TGTGCCAGCAGCCCCGGGACAGGAGTTAACTATGGCTACACCTTC.

V is TRBV6-5 and J is TRBJ1-5; D is possibly TRBD1 (6 bases). This CDR3 is built from 13 residues. Germline CDR1 is MNHEY and CDR2 is SVGAGI. V lost 3 bases to trimming and J lost 4 bases, with 7 bases between them. CDR3 sequence reads: CASSYQGNQPQHF. CDR3 DNA: TGTGCCAGCAGTTATCAGGGGAATCAGCCCCAGCATTTT.